The clone carrying this TCR beta chain was recorded once. The data were obtained in a study of T cell clonotyping in hematopoietic cell transplantation. Germline CDR1 is SGHRS and CDR2 is YFSETQ. V was trimmed by 0 bases and J by 3 bases, leaving 12 bases between them. This CDR3 has 16 residues. Assay: immunoSEQ multiplex PCR; the TCRdb copy retains only in-frame clones and omits some. The sample includes more than 65,000 clones, about 93% of them seen just once. This chain links TRBV5-1 with TRBJ1-4; the D is unclear. This sequence originates from a man aged 50 or older in good health. Some clones in this sample may be carry-over from other donors' samples. The sequenced sample consisted of peripheral blood mononuclear cells. The CDR3 here is CASSLGGGSPNEKLFF. The DNA of the CDR3 is TGCGCCAGCAGCTTGGGTGGCGGGAGCCCTAATGAAAAACTGTTTTTT.